The TCR beta chain described here comes from a study of shared clonotypes between healthy human individuals. Trimming at V came to 6 bases and at J to 0 bases, leaving 7 bases not matched to a gene. The CDR3 length is 15 residues. Per germline, CDR1 MGHDK and CDR2 SYGVNS. Clones were read by immunoSEQ multiplex PCR, and TCRdb kept only the in-frame ones, dropping some. The table lists roughly 2.6 million clones, approximately 94% of them singletons. The V gene is TRBV25-1, the J gene TRBJ2-7; 8 bases align to TRBD2. The sequence was collected from a man aged 18 to 30 in good health. Sequencing was carried out using naive CD4+ T cells sorted from blood. The subset denotes: CD45RA+ positively selected. The CDR3 DNA reads as TGTGCCAGCAGCCCTAGCGGGTCCGTCTCCTACGAGCAGTACTTC. Residues: CASSPSGSVSYEQYF.